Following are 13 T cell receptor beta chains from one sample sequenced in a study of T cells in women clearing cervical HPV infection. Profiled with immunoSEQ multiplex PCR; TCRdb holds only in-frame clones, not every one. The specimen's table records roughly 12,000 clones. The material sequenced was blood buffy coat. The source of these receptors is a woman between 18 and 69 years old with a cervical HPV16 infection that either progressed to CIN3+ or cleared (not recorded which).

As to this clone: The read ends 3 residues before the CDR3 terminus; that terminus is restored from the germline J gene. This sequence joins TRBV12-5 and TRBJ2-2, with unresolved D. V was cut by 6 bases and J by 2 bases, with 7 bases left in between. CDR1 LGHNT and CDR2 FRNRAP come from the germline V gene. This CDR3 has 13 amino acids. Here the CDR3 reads CASGGRNTGELFF. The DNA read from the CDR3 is TGTGCTAGTGGAGGCAGAAACACCGGGGAG.

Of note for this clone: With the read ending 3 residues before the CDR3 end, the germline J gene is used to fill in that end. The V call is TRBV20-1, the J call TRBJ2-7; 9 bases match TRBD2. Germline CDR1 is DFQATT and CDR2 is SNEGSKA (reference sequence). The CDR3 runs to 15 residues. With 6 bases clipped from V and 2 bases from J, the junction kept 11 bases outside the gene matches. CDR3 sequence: CSARNGLAGTYEQYF. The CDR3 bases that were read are TGCAGTGCCCGAAATGGGCTAGCGGGGACCTACGAG.

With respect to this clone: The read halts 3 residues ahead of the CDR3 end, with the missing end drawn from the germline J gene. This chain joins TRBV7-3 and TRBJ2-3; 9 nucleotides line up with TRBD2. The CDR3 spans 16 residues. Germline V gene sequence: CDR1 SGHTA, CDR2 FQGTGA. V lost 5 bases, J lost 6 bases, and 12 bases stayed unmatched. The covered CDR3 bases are TGTGCCAGCAGCGCCGTTGGCGGGGGGGGCAGGGATACG. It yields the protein CASSAVGGGGRDT. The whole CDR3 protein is CASSAVGGGGRDTQYF.

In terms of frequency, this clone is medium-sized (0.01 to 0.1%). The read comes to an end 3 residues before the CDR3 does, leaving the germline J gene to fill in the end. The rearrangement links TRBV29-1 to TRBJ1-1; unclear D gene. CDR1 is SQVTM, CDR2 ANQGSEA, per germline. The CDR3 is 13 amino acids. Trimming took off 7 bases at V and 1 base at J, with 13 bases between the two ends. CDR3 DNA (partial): TGCAGCGCCGACTCGGCGGGGAACACTGAA. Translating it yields CSADSAGNTE. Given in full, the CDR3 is CSADSAGNTEAFF.

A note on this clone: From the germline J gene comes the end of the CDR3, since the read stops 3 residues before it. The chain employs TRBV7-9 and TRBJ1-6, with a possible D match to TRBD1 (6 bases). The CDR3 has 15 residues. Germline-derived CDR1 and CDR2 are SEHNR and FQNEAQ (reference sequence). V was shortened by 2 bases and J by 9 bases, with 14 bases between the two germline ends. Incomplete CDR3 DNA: TGTGCCAGCAGCTTATCGACAGGAGTATTTTCACCC. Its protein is CASSLSTGVFSP. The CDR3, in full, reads CASSLSTGVFSPLHF.

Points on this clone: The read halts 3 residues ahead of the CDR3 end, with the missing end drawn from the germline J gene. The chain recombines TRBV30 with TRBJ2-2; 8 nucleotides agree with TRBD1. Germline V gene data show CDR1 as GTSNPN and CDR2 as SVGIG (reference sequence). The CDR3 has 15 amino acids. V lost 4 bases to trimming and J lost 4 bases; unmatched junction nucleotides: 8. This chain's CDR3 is CAWKQGAMVTGELFF. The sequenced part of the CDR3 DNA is TGTGCCTGGAAGCAGGGGGCGATGGTCACCGGGGAG.

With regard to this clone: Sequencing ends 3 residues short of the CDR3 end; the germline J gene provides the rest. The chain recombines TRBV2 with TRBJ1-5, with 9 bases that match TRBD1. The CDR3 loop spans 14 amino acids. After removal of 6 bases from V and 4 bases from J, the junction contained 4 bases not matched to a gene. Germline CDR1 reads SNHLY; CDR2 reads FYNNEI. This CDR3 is CASSPGQGNQPQHF. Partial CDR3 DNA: TGTGCCAGCAGCCCGGGACAGGGAAATCAGCCC.

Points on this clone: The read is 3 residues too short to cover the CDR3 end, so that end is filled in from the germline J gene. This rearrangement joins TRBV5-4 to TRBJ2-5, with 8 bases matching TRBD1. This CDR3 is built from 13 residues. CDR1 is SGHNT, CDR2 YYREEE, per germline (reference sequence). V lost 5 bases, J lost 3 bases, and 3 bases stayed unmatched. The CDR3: CASSYRGKETQYF. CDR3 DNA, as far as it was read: TGTGCCAGCAGTTACAGGGGGAAAGAGACC.

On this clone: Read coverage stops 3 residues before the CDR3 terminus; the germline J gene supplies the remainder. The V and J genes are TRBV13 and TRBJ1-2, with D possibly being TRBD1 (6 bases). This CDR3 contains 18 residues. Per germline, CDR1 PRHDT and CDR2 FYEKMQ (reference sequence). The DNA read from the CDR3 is TGTGCCAGCAGCTCCGAGGGTCTAGCGGGGGCCCCCTCCTACGAC. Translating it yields CASSSEGLAGAPSYD. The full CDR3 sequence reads CASSSEGLAGAPSYDYTF. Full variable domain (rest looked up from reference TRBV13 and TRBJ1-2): AAGVIQSPRHLIKEKRETATLKCYPIPRHDTVYWYQQGPGQDPQFLISFYEKMQSDKGSIPDRFSAQQFSDYHSELNMSSLELGDSALYFCASSSEGLAGAPSYDYTFGSGTRLTVV.

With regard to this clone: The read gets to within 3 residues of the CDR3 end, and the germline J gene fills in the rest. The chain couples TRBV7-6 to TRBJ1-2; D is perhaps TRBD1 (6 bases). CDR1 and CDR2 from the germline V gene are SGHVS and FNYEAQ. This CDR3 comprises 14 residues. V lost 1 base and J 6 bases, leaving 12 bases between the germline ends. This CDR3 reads CASSLGRGKNGYTF. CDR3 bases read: TGTGCCAGCAGCTTAGGGAGGGGGAAGAATGGC.

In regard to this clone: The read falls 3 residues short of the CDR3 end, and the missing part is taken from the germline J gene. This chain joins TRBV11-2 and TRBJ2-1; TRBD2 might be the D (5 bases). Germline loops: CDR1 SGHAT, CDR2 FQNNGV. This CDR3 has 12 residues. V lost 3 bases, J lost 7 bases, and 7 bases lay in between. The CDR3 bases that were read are TGTGCCAGCAGCTTTGGCGGGAATGAG. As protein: CASSFGGNE. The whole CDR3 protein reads CASSFGGNEQFF.

The sequenced part of the CDR3 DNA is TGCAGTGCTAGGTCGGGGGATCAGCCC. Protein: CSARSGDQP. The full-length CDR3 reads as CSARSGDQPQHF. V is TRBV20-1 and J is TRBJ1-5; D might be TRBD1 (5 bases). The missing CDR3 end, 3 residues past where the read stops, is filled in from the germline J gene. This CDR3 is built from 12 residues. V lost 3 bases and J 5 bases, leaving 8 bases between the germline ends. Germline V gives CDR1 DFQATT, CDR2 SNEGSKA (reference sequence).

The CDR3 sequence: CASSSYSYEQYF. The sequenced CDR3 bases are TGTGCCAGCAGCTCCTACTCCTACGAG. The chain combines TRBV5-6 with TRBJ2-7; no definite D call. From the germline J gene comes the end of the CDR3, since the read stops 3 residues before it. The germline gives CDR1 SGHDT, CDR2 YYEEEE. V lost 3 bases, J lost 0 bases, and 4 bases lay in between. CDR3 length: 12 residues.